Following are 20 T cell receptor beta chains from one sample sequenced in a study of early T cells in non-severe SARS-CoV-2 infection. Each CDR3 protein gets one entry after TCRdb re-called the 5' RACE reads with MiXCR. Found here are around 50,000 distinct CDR3 sequences, about 4.2% of them singletons; the top ten hold 5% to 6.5%. The specimen sequenced was whole blood. These receptors were collected from an adult who was a healthcare worker with PCR-confirmed SARS-CoV-2 infection or an uninfected control (not recorded which).

This clonotype was detected many times. This sequence joins TRBV12-3 or TRBV12-4 and TRBJ2-3; D may be TRBD1 or TRBD2 (5 bases each). Deletions cut 6 bases from V and 1 base from J, with 20 bases between. CDR3 size: 17 residues. CDR3 sequence (DNA): TGTGCCAGCAGCCCGACCCAGGGAGTCCTGGGCACAGATACGCAGTATTTT. It translates to CASSPTQGVLGTDTQYF.

This clonotype has a handful of counts. V is TRBV6-5 and J is TRBJ2-7; no definite D call. Germline assignment: CDR1 MNHEY and CDR2 SVGAGI. Trimming took off 6 bases at V and 0 bases at J, with 9 bases between the two ends. The CDR3 runs 13 residues. CDR3 protein: CASRPQNSYEQYF. CDR3 nucleotides: TGTGCCAGCAGACCACAAAACTCCTACGAGCAGTACTTC.

This clonotype occurred many times. The rearrangement uses TRBV5-1 and TRBJ1-1; 7 bases map to TRBD1. Germline V lookup: CDR1 SGHRS, CDR2 YFSETQ. V gave up 4 bases and J gave up 5 bases; unmatched junction bases: 8. The CDR3 has 14 amino acids. In DNA form, the CDR3 reads TGCGCCAGCAGCACGGGACAGAACCCGACTGAAGCTTTCTTT. Its translation: CASSTGQNPTEAFF.

This clonotype showed up many times. This chain joins TRBV20-1 and TRBJ2-1; D not resolved. The CDR3 contains 14 residues. CDR1 is DFQATT, CDR2 SNEGSKA, per germline (reference sequence). V gave up 3 bases and J gave up 0 bases, with 9 bases separating them. The CDR3 protein is CSASWSVSYNEQFF. The CDR3 DNA is TGCAGTGCTAGCTGGAGCGTCTCCTACAATGAGCAGTTCTTC.

This clonotype was counted a few times. The V and J genes are TRBV7-2 and TRBJ2-7; 9 bases match TRBD1. V lost 0 bases to trimming and J lost 6 bases; unmatched junction nucleotides: 3. CDR1 and CDR2 (germline): SGHTA, FQGNSA. CDR3 size: 14 residues. CDR3 coding DNA: TGTGCCAGCAGCTTAGCTGGGACAGGGTTCGAGCAGTACTTC. Translation: CASSLAGTGFEQYF.

This clonotype was picked up many times. The chain recombines TRBV5-8 with TRBJ2-7; D is ambiguous. The CDR3 totals 15 residues. Looked up from germline, CDR1 is SGHTS and CDR2 is YDEGEE. V was pared by 0 bases and J by 5 bases, with 15 bases between. CDR3 DNA sequence: TGTGCCAGCAGCTTGGCCCCCAGGAATATCCACGAGCAGTACTTC. Protein: CASSLAPRNIHEQYF.

This clonotype was counted at least ten times. The V and J genes are TRBV5-5 and TRBJ2-7; 7 nucleotides match TRBD1. Germline loops: CDR1 SGHKS, CDR2 YYEKEE (reference sequence). The length of the CDR3 is 16 residues. J lost 2 bases, V lost 0 bases, and 8 bases had no gene match. The CDR3 DNA reads TGTGCCAGCAGCTTGGCTACTGGGACAGCAACCTACGAGCAGTACTTC. Translating gives CASSLATGTATYEQYF.

This clonotype was observed at least ten times. The chain links TRBV11-2 to TRBJ2-1; D unclear. Germline V gives CDR1 SGHAT, CDR2 FQNNGV. This CDR3 is 13 amino acids long. Trimming left V 2 bases short and J 9 bases short, with 11 bases between. The CDR3 region has the DNA TGTGCCAGCAGCTTACTCCGACGCGCTGAGCAGTTCTTC. This codes for CASSLLRRAEQFF.

This clonotype showed up many times. In DNA form, the CDR3 reads TGTGCCAGCAGCTCCGGACTAGCGGGGAGAGCTAGCACAGATACGCAGTATTTT. It yields the protein CASSSGLAGRASTDTQYF. The rearrangement uses TRBV7-3 and TRBJ2-3; TRBD2 aligns across 12 bases. This CDR3 is 18 amino acids long. The trim removed 4 bases at V and 0 bases at J, leaving 8 bases unmatched. Per germline, CDR1 SGHTA and CDR2 FQGTGA.

This clonotype has just a few counts. The chain employs TRBV7-9 and TRBJ1-3; 11 bases are shared with TRBD1. This CDR3 spans 15 amino acids. Germline CDR1 reads SEHNR; CDR2 reads FQNEAQ (reference sequence). The junction had 2 bases not matched to a gene; V was cut back by 5 bases and J by 2 bases. CDR3 coding DNA: TGTGCCAGCAGCCTGGGACAGGGGGCTGGAAACACCATATATTTT. The encoded protein is CASSLGQGAGNTIYF.

This clonotype has a handful of counts. One junction end disagrees with the germline gene, perhaps due to a read error. The V and J genes are TRBV10-2 and TRBJ2-1; 8 positions match TRBD2. There are 14 residues in the CDR3. From germline, CDR1 is WSHSY and CDR2 SAAADI. The CDR3 loop is CASRRAGLDNEQFF. The CDR3 DNA reads as TGTGCCAGCAGACGAGCGGGACTAGACAATGAGCAGTTCTTC.

This clonotype was counted many times. The V call is TRBV12-3 or TRBV12-4, the J call TRBJ2-1; 10 bases are a match to TRBD2. V shed 6 bases and J 6 bases; nucleotides not matched to a gene: 8. The CDR3 runs 15 residues. CDR3 protein: CASRPSGRVLNEQFF. The CDR3 DNA follows: TGTGCCAGCAGACCCAGCGGGAGGGTCCTCAATGAGCAGTTCTTC.

This clonotype has a count of ten or more. The chain uses TRBV5-1 and TRBJ1-3; D remains ambiguous. Germline lookup yields CDR1 SGHRS and CDR2 YFSETQ. V was clipped by 4 bases and J by 1 base, with 15 bases between them. The CDR3 runs 16 residues. The CDR3 reads CASSMKAGSSGNTIYF. Here the CDR3 DNA reads TGCGCCAGCAGCATGAAAGCCGGTTCTTCTGGAAACACCATATATTTT.

This clonotype occurred many times. The chain links TRBV7-8 to TRBJ2-1, with D possibly being TRBD2 (7 bases). This CDR3 is 14 amino acids long. V shed 0 bases and J shed 6 bases, with 9 bases lying between them. Germline-derived CDR1 and CDR2 are SGHVS and FQNEAQ. The CDR3 protein is CASSLAGGLNEQFF. The CDR3 coding sequence is TGTGCCAGCAGCTTAGCGGGGGGGCTCAATGAGCAGTTCTTC.

This clonotype was counted ten times or more. V usage is TRBV20-1 and J usage is TRBJ1-1; the D gene is possibly TRBD1 (5 bases). Trimming removed 0 bases at V and 9 bases at J, with 11 bases between. Per the germline V gene, CDR1 is DFQATT and CDR2 is SNEGSKA (reference sequence). The CDR3 is made up of 12 amino acids. CDR3 in DNA: TGCAGTGCTAGAGATTTACAGGAAAAAGCTTTCTTT. This gives the protein CSARDLQEKAFF.

This clonotype was detected many times. The chain employs TRBV20-1 and TRBJ1-1; no clear D gene. The CDR3 runs to 12 residues. The V and J ends lost 0 bases and 7 bases respectively, with 9 bases between them. Germline CDR1 is DFQATT and CDR2 is SNEGSKA (reference sequence). Here the CDR3 DNA reads TGCAGTGCTAGAGACCCCTCGGTTGAAGCTTTCTTT. Its protein is CSARDPSVEAFF.

This clonotype showed up many times. The chain recombines TRBV5-4 with TRBJ1-2; 7 nucleotides align to TRBD1. There are 15 residues in the CDR3. Looked up from germline, CDR1 is SGHNT and CDR2 is YYREEE (reference sequence). The V gene end was trimmed by 7 bases and the J gene end by 6 bases; junction bases not matched to a gene: 15. CDR3 sequence (DNA): TGTGCCAGCGCTCGACCCCAGGGGGGTAGTGATGGCTACACCTTC. The encoded protein is CASARPQGGSDGYTF.

This clonotype was counted at least ten times. Here the CDR3 DNA reads TGCAGTGCTACTACAGGGTTAGGGCGCTCTGGAAACACCATATATTTT. Its protein product is CSATTGLGRSGNTIYF. The chain has TRBV20-1 and TRBJ1-3; weak D call: TRBD1 (6 bases). The CDR3 has 16 amino acids. The germline V gene has CDR1 DFQATT and CDR2 SNEGSKA (reference sequence). Trimming took 4 bases from V and 0 from J, leaving 16 bases between them.

This clonotype occurred many times. V gene TRBV9 combines with J gene TRBJ2-3, with 7 bases aligning to TRBD1. Germline V gives CDR1 SGDLS, CDR2 YYNGEE. Trimming cost V 3 bases and J 0 bases; bases outside gene matches: 4. The CDR3 extends over 15 amino acids. The CDR3: CASSDRDSSTDTQYF. The DNA of the CDR3 is TGTGCCAGCAGCGACCGGGACAGCAGCACAGATACGCAGTATTTT.

In this sample, this clonotype turned up many times. The CDR3, as DNA: TGTGCCAGTAGAGGCTTCGTAGCCAATAATTCACCCCTCCACTTT. Translation: CASRGFVANNSPLHF. The chain uses TRBV27 and TRBJ1-6, with D unclear. The CDR3 runs 15 residues. V was clipped by 9 bases and J by 5 bases, with 17 bases between them. Germline lookup yields CDR1 MNHEY and CDR2 SMNVEV (reference sequence).